This T cell receptor beta chain was sequenced for a study of T cell changes during pregnancy in multiple sclerosis. Germline CDR1 and CDR2: MNHEY and SMNVEV (reference sequence). V was pared by 8 bases and J by 2 bases, with 8 bases of the junction left unmatched. This CDR3 contains 15 residues. Generated by immunoSEQ multiplex PCR, the TCRdb table keeps only in-frame clones and is missing some. This repertoire shows roughly 45,000 clones, 90% found once; its top ten account for roughly 1.5%. V and J are TRBV27 and TRBJ2-3; 9 nucleotides line up with TRBD2. The source is a female donor in good health, enrolled as a control in a pregnancy study. The sample here was peripheral blood, taken in the first trimester of pregnancy. The CDR3 region is CASRPQRGVTDTQYF. In DNA form, the CDR3 reads TGTGCCAGCCGCCCTCAGCGGGGGGTCACAGATACGCAGTATTTT.